These 15 T cell receptor beta chains were all obtained from the same sample, sequenced in a study of regulatory T cells. The PCR used 52 TRBV and 13 TRBJ primers. Using immunoSEQ multiplex PCR, the repertoire was profiled, and TCRdb retains in-frame clones only, with some absent. The table includes just over 20,000 clones, approximately 94% detected once. Sequences were obtained from CD8+ T cells sorted from blood. Receptors originate from a child aged 2-15 years with CD3G deficiency.

The chain couples TRBV28 to TRBJ2-7, with 7 bases lining up with TRBD1. The CDR3 is 15 amino acids. The J segment lost 2 bases and the V segment lost 4 bases, leaving 8 bases of the junction unmatched. Germline CDR1 is MDHEN and CDR2 is SYDVKM. CDR3 nucleotide sequence: TGTGCCAGCAGTTCCCGGGACAGCGACGCCTACGAGCAGTACTTC. Translation gives CASSSRDSDAYEQYF.

This clone was seen more than once but under ten times. The rearrangement links TRBV7-9 to TRBJ2-3; the D is unclear. In germline, CDR1 is SEHNR, CDR2 FQNEAQ (reference sequence). Between the trimmed V and J ends, which lost 1 base and 1 base, there was a span of 9 bases. This CDR3 spans 15 amino acids. CDR3 sequence: CASSLGTIGTDTQYF. The CDR3 nucleotides read TGTGCCAGCAGCTTAGGGACCATTGGCACAGATACGCAGTATTTT.

V and J are TRBV19 and TRBJ2-1, with 14 bases lining up with TRBD2. The CDR3 consists of 17 residues. Germline lookup yields CDR1 LNHDA and CDR2 SQIVND (reference sequence). Trimming at V came to 5 bases and at J to 9 bases, leaving 12 bases not matched to a gene. The CDR3 nucleotides read TGTGCCAGTAGTGAGGGGGGACTAGCGGGAGTTATGGCTGAGCAGTTCTTC. Protein sequence: CASSEGGLAGVMAEQFF.

This chain joins TRBV7-2 and TRBJ2-1; no clear D. Trimming shortened V by 6 bases and J by 4 bases, and 13 bases separated the two germline ends. The germline gives CDR1 SGHTA, CDR2 FQGNSA. The CDR3 is made up of 14 amino acids. This CDR3 reads CASSPLRVYNEQFF. CDR3 bases: TGTGCCAGCAGTCCCCTTCGGGTATACAATGAGCAGTTCTTC.

The chain recombines TRBV19 with TRBJ2-3; 7 bases are a match to TRBD2. The CDR3 has 14 amino acids. Trimming cost V 9 bases and J 0 bases; bases outside gene matches: 6. In germline, CDR1 is LNHDA, CDR2 SQIVND (reference sequence). CDR3 amino acids: CASSSGSSTDTQYF. The CDR3 DNA reads as TGTGCCAGCTCTAGCGGATCTAGCACAGATACGCAGTATTTT.

This rearrangement joins TRBV10-2 to TRBJ2-1, with TRBD2 matching over 13 bases. This CDR3 is 18 amino acids long. Germline trimming cut 2 bases from V and 4 bases from J; bases unmatched to any gene: 8. Germline values: CDR1 WSHSY, CDR2 SAAADI. Here the CDR3 reads CASSEGLAGEKEYNEQFF. The CDR3 nucleotides read TGCGCCAGCAGTGAGGGACTAGCGGGAGAAAAGGAGTACAATGAGCAGTTCTTC.

The rearrangement links TRBV9 to TRBJ2-1; TRBD2 aligns across 11 bases. Germline V gene data show CDR1 as SGDLS and CDR2 as YYNGEE. This CDR3 is 17 amino acids long. V dropped 2 bases and J dropped 9; count of bases not matched to a gene: 13. CDR3 protein: CASSVLAGGPPFLEQFF. The CDR3 DNA follows: TGTGCCAGCAGCGTTTTAGCGGGAGGGCCCCCCTTTCTTGAGCAGTTCTTC.

The V and J genes are TRBV21-1 and TRBJ2-6. TRBV21-1 is labeled a pseudogene. The CDR3 is 18 residues long. CDR3 amino acids: CASSKVEGMSSGANVLTF. DNA for the CDR3: TGTGCCAGCAGCAAAGTAGAGGGGATGAGCTCTGGGGCCAACGTCCTGACTTTC.

This chain connects TRBV28 to TRBJ2-1; 7 bases are a match to TRBD2. The J segment lost 7 bases and the V segment lost 3 bases, leaving 0 bases of the junction unmatched. The CDR3 consists of 12 residues. Germline V CDR1 and CDR2: MDHEN, SYDVKM. The CDR3 is CASSFSGNEQFF. The CDR3 region has the DNA TGTGCCAGCAGTTTTAGCGGGAATGAGCAGTTCTTC.

This clone was observed a single time. The J gene is TRBJ1-2, the V gene TRBV28; D is unresolved. Between the trimmed V and J ends, which lost 6 bases and 4 bases, there was a span of 12 bases. Germline V gene sequence: CDR1 MDHEN, CDR2 SYDVKM. The CDR3 runs to 13 residues. CDR3 loop: CASSPGRTYGYTF. The CDR3 DNA reads TGTGCCAGCAGCCCTGGACGGACCTATGGCTACACCTTC.

This clone was found once. The CDR3 DNA follows: TGTGCCAGCAGTTTCCACAGCCCGGGCGAGCAGTACTTC. Residues: CASSFHSPGEQYF. V and J are TRBV28 and TRBJ2-7; D unclear. Trimming took off 3 bases at V and 6 bases at J, with 12 bases between the two ends. Germline CDR1 is MDHEN and CDR2 is SYDVKM. There are 13 residues in the CDR3.

The rearrangement joins TRBV27 to TRBJ2-3, with 14 bases that match TRBD2. Germline CDR1 reads MNHEY; CDR2 reads SMNVEV (reference sequence). The trim removed 8 bases at V and 4 bases at J, leaving 5 bases unmatched. The CDR3 totals 15 residues. CDR3 bases: TGTGCCAGCCGGGGACTAGCGGGAGTCCCAGATACGCAGTATTTT. Protein: CASRGLAGVPDTQYF.

This chain's CDR3 is CASSLATTENIQYF. For the CDR3, the DNA is TGTGCCAGCAGTTTAGCCACCACCGAAAACATTCAGTACTTC. This chain uses TRBV28 with TRBJ2-4; D uncertain. V lost 2 bases and J 5 bases, leaving 10 bases between the germline ends. The CDR3 has 14 amino acids. Germline V CDR1 and CDR2: MDHEN, SYDVKM. Full variable domain (outside the CDR3, taken from reference TRBV28 and TRBJ2-4): DVKVTQSSRYLVKRTGEKVFLECVQDMDHENMFWYRQDPGLGLRLIYFSYDVKMKEKGDIPEGYSVSREKKERFSLILESASTNQTSMYLCASSLATTENIQYFGAGTRLSVL.

The rearrangement links TRBV13 to TRBJ2-5; D gene unclear. CDR1 and CDR2 (germline): PRHDT, FYEKMQ (reference sequence). The CDR3 consists of 13 residues. The V gene lost 2 bases and the J gene lost 2 bases, with 6 bases spanning the gap. The CDR3 nucleotides read TGTGCCAGCAGCTTAAGACAACAAGAGACCCAGTACTTC. This codes for CASSLRQQETQYF.

The rearrangement joins TRBV6-5 to TRBJ2-7, with 9 bases that match TRBD1. This CDR3 contains 16 residues. The junction had 7 bases not matched to a gene; V was cut back by 2 bases and J by 2 bases. The germline CDR1 and CDR2 sequences are MNHEY and SVGAGI. In DNA, the CDR3 is TGTGCCAGCAGTTACACCTCGGGGACAGGGACCTACGAGCAGTACTTC. Protein product: CASSYTSGTGTYEQYF.